The source of this TCR beta chain is a study of beta chain features in type 1 diabetes. This clone was counted only a few times. Expressed TCRB transcripts got sequenced, as all isolated RNA was reverse transcribed. The repertoire was sequenced with immunoSEQ multiplex PCR; TCRdb's copy has only in-frame clones and lacks some. The top ten clones hold approximately 0.015% of a sample with around 350,000 clones, approximately 12% of them seen once. The CDR3 spans 15 residues. CDR1 SGHNT and CDR2 YYREEE come from the germline V gene (reference sequence). With V trimmed by 4 bases and J by 4 bases, 9 bases remained unmatched.

This TCR came from a young man in good health. Specimen: naive CD4+ T cells from blood. The chain carries TRBV5-4 and TRBJ2-7, with 9 bases that match TRBD1. The CDR3 reads CASSLGQGRQYEQYF. Here the CDR3 DNA reads TGTGCCAGCAGCCTGGGACAGGGACGCCAGTACGAGCAGTACTTC.